Shown below are 15 T cell receptor beta chains from a single sample sequenced in a study of T cell changes during pregnancy in multiple sclerosis. TCRdb keeps only in-frame clones here, not all; method: immunoSEQ multiplex PCR. The sample holds tens of thousands of clones; about nine tenths are singletons and the top ten take approximately 0.4%. Sequenced material: CD4+ T cells from peripheral blood mononuclear cells, taken in the third trimester of pregnancy. The receptors shown here come from a female donor with multiple sclerosis, enrolled in a pregnancy study.

The chain couples TRBV4-2 to TRBJ2-6, with D possibly being TRBD2 (6 bases). V lost 1 base to trimming and J lost 0 bases, with 13 bases between them. This CDR3 region has 18 residues. The germline V gene encodes CDR1 LGHNA and CDR2 YNFKEQ. The CDR3 sequence is CASSQVWEESSGANVLTF. CDR3 nucleotides: TGTGCCAGCAGCCAAGTTTGGGAGGAGAGCTCTGGGGCCAACGTCCTGACTTTC.

This chain joins TRBV5-8 and TRBJ2-5, with unresolved D. CDR3 length: 14 amino acids. Per the germline V gene, CDR1 is SGHTS and CDR2 is YDEGEE. V was clipped by 0 bases and J by 4 bases, with 10 bases between them. CDR3: CASSLGPNRETQYF. Written as DNA, the CDR3 is TGTGCCAGCAGCTTGGGTCCCAACAGAGAGACCCAGTACTTC. The whole variable domain, remainder taken from reference TRBV5-8 and TRBJ2-5, is EAGVTQSPTHLIKTRGQQATLRCSPISGHTSVYWYQQALGLGLQFLLWYDEGEERNRGNFPPRFSGRQFPNYSSELNVNALELEDSALYLCASSLGPNRETQYFGPGTRLLVL.

The chain couples TRBV19 to TRBJ1-2, with 10 nucleotides matching TRBD1. Per germline, CDR1 LNHDA and CDR2 SQIVND (reference sequence). V trimming: 8 bases; J trimming: 9 bases; junction bases outside the gene matches: 15. CDR3 size: 15 residues. The chain's CDR3 is CASSPQDRGVRSYTF. CDR3 in DNA: TGTGCCAGTTCTCCCCAGGACAGGGGGGTTCGTAGCTACACCTTC.

The chain is built from TRBV27 and TRBJ1-4; possible D gene TRBD1, 5 bases. This CDR3 comprises 13 residues. The germline CDR1 and CDR2 sequences are MNHEY and SMNVEV (reference sequence). V was cut by 6 bases and J by 7 bases, with 12 bases left in between. CDR3 protein: CASSRATGEKLFF. The DNA of the CDR3 is TGTGCCAGCAGCAGGGCCACGGGTGAAAAACTGTTTTTT.

The CDR3 coding sequence is TGTGCCATCAGCCATGGACAGGGGGCGAGGAATGAGCAGTTCTTC. Protein: CAISHGQGARNEQFF. The chain employs TRBV10-3 and TRBJ2-1; 11 nucleotides line up with TRBD1. CDR1 is ENHRY and CDR2 is SYGVKD in the germline V gene. The V and J ends lost 6 bases and 7 bases, in that order; junction bases with no gene match: 8. The CDR3 runs 15 residues.

The chain joins TRBV5-1 to TRBJ1-1; D is undetermined. Germline assignment: CDR1 SGHRS and CDR2 YFSETQ. V shed 4 bases and J shed 1 base, with 8 bases lying between them. The CDR3 runs 13 residues. The CDR3 region is CASSPGENTEAFF. The CDR3 nucleotides are TGCGCCAGCAGCCCCGGAGAGAACACTGAAGCTTTCTTT.

A remark on this clone: Sequence at one end of the junction differs from germline and may be a read error. The chain has TRBV13 and TRBJ2-5, with TRBD1 matching 7 bases. The length of the CDR3 is 13 residues. Germline CDR1 reads PRHDT; CDR2 reads FYEKMQ (reference sequence). CDR3 nucleotides: TGTGCCAGCAGCCAGTCAGGGGGAGAGGCCCAGTACTTC. It yields the protein CASSQSGGEAQYF.

The rearrangement uses TRBV6-1 and TRBJ1-1; weak D call: TRBD1 (6 bases). V lost 7 bases and J lost 5, with 20 bases in between. The germline gives CDR1 MNHNS, CDR2 SASEGT. This CDR3 is built from 15 residues. CDR3 sequence (DNA): TGTGCCAGCACTCGGGACGTAGGGGGTGGGACTGAAGCTTTCTTT. Its protein is CASTRDVGGGTEAFF.

The chain combines TRBV7-9 with TRBJ1-4; D unresolved. CDR3 length equals 12 residues. The V and J ends lost 5 bases and 13 bases respectively, with 14 bases between them. The germline gives CDR1 SEHNR, CDR2 FQNEAQ (reference sequence). Written as DNA, the CDR3 is TGTGCCAGCAGCCCCCTCGAGGCGGGACTGTTTTTT. This gives the protein CASSPLEAGLFF.

This clone has a single count. The chain couples TRBV6-5 to TRBJ1-6, with TRBD1 matching over 7 bases. The CDR3 extends over 15 amino acids. Losses at the gene ends were 8 bases for V and 7 bases for J; bases not matched to a gene: 11. Germline values: CDR1 MNHEY, CDR2 SVGAGI. CDR3 residues: CASAAVGGMNSPLHF. Here the CDR3 DNA reads TGTGCCAGCGCCGCTGTAGGGGGCATGAATTCACCCCTCCACTTT.

The gene calls are TRBV5-5 and TRBJ1-2, with no clear D. CDR3 length: 12 amino acids. V was clipped by 1 base and J by 8 bases, with 9 bases between them. Looked up from germline, CDR1 is SGHKS and CDR2 is YYEKEE (reference sequence). DNA for the CDR3: TGTGCCAGCAGCTTGTTTAAGCGGGGCTACACCTTC. Amino acid sequence: CASSLFKRGYTF. The full variable domain, in which reference TRBV5-5 and TRBJ1-2 provide the parts outside the CDR3, is DAGVTQSPTHLIKTRGQQVTLRCSPISGHKSVSWYQQVLGQGPQFIFQYYEKEERGRGNFPDRFSARQFPNYSSELNVNALLLGDSALYLCASSLFKRGYTFGSGTRLTVV.

The chain uses TRBV6-5 and TRBJ1-5; TRBD1 matches 9 bases. CDR1 and CDR2 from the germline V gene are MNHEY and SVGAGI. V dropped 5 bases and J dropped 2; count of bases not matched to a gene: 4. There are 15 residues in the CDR3. Written as DNA, the CDR3 is TGTGCCAGCAGTGGGACAGGGATCGGCAATCAGCCCCAGCATTTT. Amino acid sequence: CASSGTGIGNQPQHF.

The CDR3 DNA sequence: TGTGCCTGGAACCACGAACGCCGGCAGGGGAGTCAGTTCTTC. Its translation: CAWNHERRQGSQFF. The chain employs TRBV30 and TRBJ2-1; D possibly corresponds to TRBD1 (6 bases). Looked up from germline, CDR1 is GTSNPN and CDR2 is SVGIG (reference sequence). V lost 4 bases to trimming and J lost 13 bases, with 23 bases between them. The CDR3 is 14 amino acids.

In DNA form, the CDR3 reads TGTGCCAGCAGCCCCGCGACAGCGAACACTGAAGCTTTCTTT. This translates into CASSPATANTEAFF. The chain employs TRBV27 and TRBJ1-1; maybe TRBD1 (5 bases). The V end lost 6 bases, the J end lost 1 base, and 12 bases lay between the germline ends. This CDR3 spans 14 amino acids. CDR1 and CDR2 from the germline V gene are MNHEY and SMNVEV (reference sequence).

CDR3: CASTAGANTGELFF. The CDR3 nucleotides read TGTGCCAGCACCGCAGGTGCGAACACCGGGGAGCTGTTTTTT. V usage is TRBV6-1 and J usage is TRBJ2-2, with D uncertain. V lost 7 bases, J lost 0 bases, and 9 bases lay in between. Germline values: CDR1 MNHNS, CDR2 SASEGT. CDR3 length: 14 residues.